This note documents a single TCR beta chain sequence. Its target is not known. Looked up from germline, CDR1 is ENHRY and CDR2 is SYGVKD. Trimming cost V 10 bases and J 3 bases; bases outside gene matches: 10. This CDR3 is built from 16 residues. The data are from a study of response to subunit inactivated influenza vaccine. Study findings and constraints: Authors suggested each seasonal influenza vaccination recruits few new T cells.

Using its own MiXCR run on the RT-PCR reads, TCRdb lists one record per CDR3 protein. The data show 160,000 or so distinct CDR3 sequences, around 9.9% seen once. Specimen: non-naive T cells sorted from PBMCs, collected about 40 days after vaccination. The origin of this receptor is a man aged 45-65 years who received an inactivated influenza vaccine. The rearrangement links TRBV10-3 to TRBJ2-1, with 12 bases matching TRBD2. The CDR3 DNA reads TGTGCCACCCGTCTAGCGGGAGGGTCCATCTACAATGAGCAGTTCTTC. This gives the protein CATRLAGGSIYNEQFF.